This passage covers 9 T cell receptor beta chains from one sample sequenced in a study of blood T cell repertoires in COVID-19. Clones were sequenced by immunoSEQ multiplex PCR, and TCRdb holds only the in-frame ones, with some missing. The top ten clones hold roughly 6.5% of a sample with about 300,000 clones, around 92% of them seen once. The sequenced sample consisted of peripheral blood. The receptors were sampled from a man in his late teens or twenties who had recovered from COVID-19.

V is TRBV18 and J is TRBJ2-1, with D possibly matching TRBD2 (6 bases). Between the trimmed V and J ends, which lost 3 bases and 8 bases, there was a span of 20 bases. This CDR3 spans 16 amino acids. Germline-derived CDR1 and CDR2 are KGHSH and LQKENI. CDR3 sequence reads: CASSPGGGLEMHEQFF. The DNA of the CDR3 is TGTGCCAGCTCACCCGGTGGGGGACTCGAGATGCATGAGCAGTTCTTC.

The V gene is TRBV5-1, the J gene TRBJ2-7; 8 bases fit TRBD1. The V gene's germline CDR1 is SGHRS and CDR2 YFSETQ. With V trimmed by 1 base and J by 3 bases, 9 bases remained unmatched. This CDR3 is 16 amino acids long. CDR3 amino acids: CASSLNLRDRNYEQYF. The CDR3 DNA follows: TGCGCCAGCAGCTTGAATCTAAGGGACAGGAACTACGAGCAGTACTTC.

V usage is TRBV2 and J usage is TRBJ1-2, with 8 bases lining up with TRBD1. The CDR3 runs 13 residues. Per germline, CDR1 SNHLY and CDR2 FYNNEI. The J segment lost 2 bases and the V segment lost 6 bases, leaving 2 bases of the junction unmatched. CDR3 residues: CASSQGANYGYTF. The CDR3 DNA reads TGTGCCAGCAGCCAGGGGGCCAACTATGGCTACACCTTC.

The chain employs TRBV25-1 and TRBJ2-7; 12 positions agree with TRBD2. Germline-derived CDR1 and CDR2 are MGHDK and SYGVNS. CDR3 length equals 17 residues. Trimming removed 4 bases from V and 5 bases from J; junction bases left unmatched: 12. The CDR3 DNA reads as TGTGCCAGCAGTGCCTCCGAGACTAGCGGGAGCCCCCACGAGCAGTACTTC. Translating gives CASSASETSGSPHEQYF.

The count of this clone is one. The same CDR3 can be traced to other DNA sequences in this sample. The genes are TRBV9 and TRBJ2-2; possible D gene TRBD2, 6 bases. The CDR3 consists of 15 residues. Trimming left V 0 bases short and J 0 bases short, with 6 bases between. Germline assignment: CDR1 SGDLS and CDR2 YYNGEE. CDR3 DNA: TGTGCCAGCAGCGTAGCGGGGGCGAACACCGGGGAGCTGTTTTTT. Translating gives CASSVAGANTGELFF.

This clone was recorded a few times. This sequence joins TRBV6-5 and TRBJ2-7; TRBD1 aligns across 7 bases. The germline V gene has CDR1 MNHEY and CDR2 SVGAGI. CDR3 size: 14 residues. Trimming at V came to 2 bases and at J to 3 bases, leaving 4 bases not matched to a gene. In DNA, the CDR3 is TGTGCCAGCAGTTACGGACAGGAGGTCTACGAGCAGTACTTC. Translating it yields CASSYGQEVYEQYF.

This clone was detected once. Here the CDR3 reads CASSSTGANTEAFF. CDR3 nucleotides: TGTGCCAGCAGCTCCACAGGGGCGAACACTGAAGCTTTCTTT. The chain is built from TRBV7-6 and TRBJ1-1, with 7 positions matching TRBD1. J lost 1 base, V lost 4 bases, and 3 bases had no gene match. This CDR3 comprises 14 residues. The germline gives CDR1 SGHVS, CDR2 FNYEAQ.

This chain uses TRBV18 with TRBJ1-2; D is possibly TRBD1 (6 bases). CDR3 length: 15 amino acids. V lost 3 bases and J lost 0, with 11 bases in between. CDR1 is KGHSH, CDR2 LQKENI, per germline. The CDR3 loop reads CASSPLQGTNYGYTF. The CDR3 DNA is TGTGCCAGCTCACCGCTCCAGGGGACTAACTATGGCTACACCTTC.

The rearrangement joins TRBV11-3 to TRBJ2-7; no clear D gene. The CDR3 runs 14 residues. Trimming took 5 bases from V and 1 from J, leaving 12 bases between them. In germline, CDR1 is SGHNT, CDR2 YENEEA. CDR3 sequence (DNA): TGTGCCAGCAGCCACCAGCGTGAGTCCTACGAGCAGTACTTC. Translated: CASSHQRESYEQYF.